This entry describes one TCR beta chain. Its antigen is as yet unknown. This sample was included in a study of cytomegalovirus exposure and HLA in healthy donors. Study-level findings and limits: The authors confirmed in vitro that a few CMV-associated chains were specific for CMV antigens. The study listed under 200 cytomegalovirus-associated TCR beta chains.

Profiling relied on immunoSEQ multiplex PCR, and the TCRdb table lists in-frame clones only, not all of them. The sample has approximately 160,000 clones, around 81% seen once. V was clipped by 5 bases and J by 1 base; unmatched bases: 7. From germline, CDR1 is SGHVS and CDR2 FQNEAQ. This CDR3 spans 15 amino acids. This sequence was found in a man between 25 and 39 years old in good health and CMV-seropositive. The sample taken for sequencing was PBMCs. The rearrangement joins TRBV7-8 to TRBJ2-5, with 7 bases aligning to TRBD1. This chain's CDR3 is CASSGGQTAQETQYF. CDR3 nucleotides: TGTGCCAGCAGCGGGGGACAGACCGCCCAAGAGACCCAGTACTTC. Variable domain in full (rest from reference TRBV7-8 and TRBJ2-5): GAGVSQSPRYKVAKRGQDVALRCDPISGHVSLFWYQQALGQGPEFLTYFQNEAQLDKSGLPSDRFFAERPEGSVSTLKIQRTQQEDSAVYLCASSGGQTAQETQYFGPGTRLLVL.